The 10 T cell receptor beta chains given below trace back to one sample, sequenced in a study of blood T cell repertoires in COVID-19 (dated by TCRdb to the early 2020s). The library was generated by the immunoSEQ multiplex PCR assay. Here the immuneACCESS table is served through TCRdb, limited to in-frame sequences with V and J called. Missing clones are a known gap in these copies; in checked studies unresolved V genes cover under half, and the rest lacks a known reason. The sample includes approximately 350,000 clones, with approximately 87% observed a single time. The ten largest clonotypes hold about 6.9% of the sample. The source material was peripheral blood. The receptors derive from a woman aged 45-65 years with COVID-19, enrolled during active disease.

The rearrangement links TRBV19 to TRBJ2-5; TRBD2 matches at 8 bases. Germline lookup yields CDR1 LNHDA and CDR2 SQIVND (reference sequence). V lost 1 base to trimming and J lost 1 base; unmatched junction nucleotides: 2. The CDR3 runs 15 residues. The CDR3 DNA sequence: TGTGCCAGTAGTATAGGTCGGGGGGGCCAAGAGACCCAGTACTTC. It codes for CASSIGRGGQETQYF.

This clone appeared a single time. The chain is built from TRBV24-1 and TRBJ2-3, with 8 bases fitting TRBD1. The CDR3 contains 16 residues. Germline V lookup: CDR1 KGHDR, CDR2 SFDVKD. J was trimmed by 0 bases and V by 4 bases; bases with no gene match: 5. The CDR3 DNA sequence: TGTGCCACCAGTGACCCCCAGGGGGCTAGCACAGATACGCAGTATTTT. This sequence encodes CATSDPQGASTDTQYF.

The gene calls are TRBV5-5 and TRBJ1-1; 9 bases align to TRBD1. V trimming: 4 bases; J trimming: 0 bases; junction bases outside the gene matches: 4. Germline CDR1 and CDR2: SGHKS and YYEKEE (reference sequence). The CDR3 consists of 15 residues. The chain's CDR3 is CASSTGGRMNTEAFF. CDR3 nucleotides: TGTGCCAGCAGCACAGGGGGCCGCATGAACACTGAAGCTTTCTTT. The variable domain in full, with the rest retrieved from reference TRBV5-5 and TRBJ1-1, is DAGVTQSPTHLIKTRGQQVTLRCSPISGHKSVSWYQQVLGQGPQFIFQYYEKEERGRGNFPDRFSARQFPNYSSELNVNALLLGDSALYLCASSTGGRMNTEAFFGQGTRLTVV.

This chain uses TRBV3-1 (or the pseudogene TRBV3-2) with TRBJ2-5; tentative D call: TRBD2 (6 bases). The CDR3 consists of 15 residues. Germline V CDR1 and CDR2: LGHDT, YNNKEL (reference sequence). The V end lost 5 bases, the J end lost 5 bases, and 18 bases lay between the germline ends. The CDR3 DNA follows: TGTGCCAGCAGCGGCGGGACTGTGGGTGGCGAGACCCAGTACTTC. Protein sequence: CASSGGTVGGETQYF.

J is TRBJ1-3 and V is TRBV2; D is ambiguous. The CDR3 extends over 17 amino acids. The V end lost 5 bases, the J end lost 0 bases, and 17 bases lay between the germline ends. The germline CDR1 and CDR2 sequences are SNHLY and FYNNEI. Here the CDR3 DNA reads TGTGCCAGCAGTCAACTACCTTACACGGCCTCTGGAAACACCATATATTTT. Translated, it gives CASSQLPYTASGNTIYF.

The chain couples TRBV27 to TRBJ2-5; D possibly corresponds to TRBD2 (5 bases). Deletions cut 8 bases from V and 6 bases from J, with 16 bases between. CDR1 is MNHEY, CDR2 SMNVEV, per germline (reference sequence). This CDR3 region has 13 residues. The CDR3 region has the DNA TGTGCCAGCTCGAAACGAGAGGGTAAGACCCAGTACTTC. Its protein is CASSKREGKTQYF.

This clone came up once. The chain employs TRBV9 and TRBJ1-2; D is undetermined. The CDR3 sequence is 15 residues long. Between the trimmed V and J ends, which lost 0 bases and 4 bases, there was a span of 13 bases. The germline CDR1 and CDR2 sequences are SGDLS and YYNGEE. CDR3 DNA: TGTGCCAGCAGCGTAGGATTGGCCAGGATCTATGGCTACACCTTC. Translation: CASSVGLARIYGYTF.

This clone has just one count. The chain is built from TRBV7-9 and TRBJ2-7; weak D call: TRBD1 (5 bases). Trimming cost V 6 bases and J 4 bases, with 22 bases left between them. The CDR3 has 16 residues. Germline assignment: CDR1 SEHNR and CDR2 FQNEAQ (reference sequence). CDR3 residues: CASRRAPWQRGYEQYF. DNA for the CDR3: TGTGCCAGCAGACGAGCCCCCTGGCAAAGGGGATACGAGCAGTACTTC.

In its sample, this clone was seen once. The chain joins TRBV30 to TRBJ2-7; D unresolved. CDR1 and CDR2 from the germline V gene are GTSNPN and SVGIG (reference sequence). Trimming took off 8 bases at V and 6 bases at J, with 11 bases between the two ends. The CDR3 is 10 amino acids. This CDR3 reads CALERGEQYF. The CDR3 DNA is TGTGCCCTGGAAAGAGGCGAGCAGTACTTC.

The CDR3 nucleotides are TGTGCCAGCAGCCGTCAGGGGATTACTGAAGCTTTCTTT. Translation: CASSRQGITEAFF. V gene TRBV14 combines with J gene TRBJ1-1; a weak D match, TRBD1 (6 bases). The V gene's germline CDR1 is SGHDN and CDR2 FVKESK. This CDR3 contains 13 residues. Trimming shortened V by 4 bases and J by 5 bases, and 11 bases separated the two germline ends.